The T cell receptor (beta chain) described here comes from a study of blood T cell repertoires in COVID-19 (dated by TCRdb to the early 2020s). General notes on the study: The collaborator samples originated in the United States, Italy and Spain and spanned the acute and convalescent phases of COVID-19. Where available, HLA class I and class II types were taken from metadata supplied by the sample provider and were not determined by assay-based typing. A freely available public database, intended as a resource for researchers studying the immune response to SARS-CoV-2, is where the repertoires were released. Samples came from the ongoing ImmuneRACE study (first 160 participants) plus 1,254 subjects from 6 global collaborators. Sample metadata almost always included a de-identified subject ID, COVID-19 status, age in years and sex. Subjects who had been exposed to COVID-19, were actively infected with it, or had recovered from it provided the deeply sampled blood TCRbeta repertoires that made up the dataset. The material from the prospective study consisted of cDNA or gDNA derived from T cells, B-cell-depleted T cells, or PBMCs.

Participants in the prospective study were enrolled through a virtual design, were aged about 18 to 100 years, and lived in approximately 24 United States geographic areas. To assign participants to cohorts, the prospective study relied on clinical history that participants themselves reported in a screening survey and a study questionnaire. ImmuneRACE Cohort 3 recovered participants were defined by two consecutive negative NP/OP PCR tests, healthcare professional clearance, or symptom resolution. In the prospective study, mobile phlebotomists collected whole blood, serum and a nasopharyngeal or oropharyngeal swab from each participant. Participants in the prospective study had the option to provide additional blood draws and questionnaires over a roughly two-month period. Prospective study blood samples were shipped either frozen or at room temperature before DNA extraction. General findings and caveats noted by the study authors: How much clinical and demographic metadata was included differed by source and by participant, and the metadata was provided uncurated.

Concerning this clone itself: Its antigen is unknown. No base qualities exist here, and no much larger clone lies one base off it.

The immunoSEQ Assay, a bias-controlled multiplex PCR, was used to amplify TCRbeta CDR3 regions from genomic DNA. For the original study's pipeline: Nucleated cell counts per sample were estimated from amplification of reference gene primers within the assay. To quantify the absolute abundance of each unique TCRbeta CDR3 rearrangement, sequence reads were collapsed and filtered. Productive Simpson clonality was computed per sample as the square root of Simpson's diversity index over productive rearrangements. TCRdb carries this immuneACCESS record with in-frame sequences only. Its versions omit some clonotypes, under half of them owing to an unresolved V gene in the studies checked, with the rest unexplained. That table is the source of V, J and clone size, and D and trimming were worked out from the DNA. Within this sample are approximately 170,000 clones, with approximately 87% of them counted one time only. The top ten constitute nearly 4.5% of the sample.

Looking up the germline V gene (reference sequence) yields CDR1 LNHDA and CDR2 SQIVND. V drops 5 bases and J drops 7 bases, leaving 15 bases in between. Including the terminal cysteine and phenylalanine, the CDR3 comprises 15 residues. Only the CDR3 portion is preserved as DNA: 45 bases, with reading frame beginning at the first base. Here the chain combines TRBV19 and TRBJ1-6; no D gene can be assigned with confidence. This clonotype was sampled from a woman in her fifties or sixties who had recovered from COVID-19. The specimen was PBMCs or T cells enriched from blood (not recorded which). The DNA is as follows: TGTGCCAGTAGTTATGGGAGCAGCCTCAATTCACCCCTCCACTTT. Its translation reads: CASSYGSSLNSPLHF.